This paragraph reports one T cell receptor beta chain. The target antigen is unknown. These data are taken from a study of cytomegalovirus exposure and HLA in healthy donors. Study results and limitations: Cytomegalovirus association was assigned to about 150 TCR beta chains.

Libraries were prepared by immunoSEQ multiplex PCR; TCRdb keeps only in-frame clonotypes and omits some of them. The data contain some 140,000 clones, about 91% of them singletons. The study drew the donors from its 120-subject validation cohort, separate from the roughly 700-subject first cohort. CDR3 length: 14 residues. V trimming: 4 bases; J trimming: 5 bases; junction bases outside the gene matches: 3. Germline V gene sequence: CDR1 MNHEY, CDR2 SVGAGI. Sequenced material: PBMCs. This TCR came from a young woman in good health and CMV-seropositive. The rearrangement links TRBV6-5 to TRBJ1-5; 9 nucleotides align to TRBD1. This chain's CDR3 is CASSWDREDQPQHF. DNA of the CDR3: TGTGCCAGCAGTTGGGACAGGGAAGATCAGCCCCAGCATTTT.